The clone carrying this TCR beta chain was seen only a few times. These data belong to a study of T-cell reconstitution after alpha-beta-depleted transplantation in children. Preparing the TCRbeta library involved the use of unique molecular identifiers. TCRdb reanalysed the PCR reads using MiXCR and keeps one entry per CDR3 protein. The data contain 150,000 to 200,000 distinct CDR3 sequences, about 6.8% of them seen just once; the ten biggest clones take up roughly 3%. Germline V CDR1 and CDR2: GTSNPN, SVGIG (reference sequence). The V and J ends lost 0 bases and 4 bases, in that order; junction bases with no gene match: 6. The CDR3 totals 16 residues.

This TCR was sampled from a human donor who donated a stem cell graft to a child with Wiskott-Aldrich syndrome. This sequence joins TRBV30 and TRBJ2-7, with 13 bases lining up with TRBD2. The sequences come from PBMCs from the stem cell graft donor, collected from the stem cell graft. The CDR3 region is CAWSVGTSGVPYEQYF. The CDR3 nucleotides are TGTGCCTGGAGTGTAGGGACTAGCGGGGTTCCTTACGAGCAGTACTTC.